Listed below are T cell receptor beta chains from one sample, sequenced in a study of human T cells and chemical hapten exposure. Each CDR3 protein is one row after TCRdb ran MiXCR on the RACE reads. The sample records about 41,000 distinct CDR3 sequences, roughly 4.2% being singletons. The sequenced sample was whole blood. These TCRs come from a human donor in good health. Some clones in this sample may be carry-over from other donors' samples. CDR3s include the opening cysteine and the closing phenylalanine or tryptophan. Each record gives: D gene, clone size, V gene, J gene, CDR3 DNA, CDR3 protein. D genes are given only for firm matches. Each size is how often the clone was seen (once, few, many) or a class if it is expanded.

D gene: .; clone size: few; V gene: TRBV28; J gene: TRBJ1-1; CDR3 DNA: TGTGCCAGCAGACCCGTATTGGGGAACACTGAAGCTTTCTTT; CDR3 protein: CASRPVLGNTEAFF
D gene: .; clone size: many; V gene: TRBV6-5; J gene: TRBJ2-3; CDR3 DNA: TGTGCCAGCACCGACGGGGCAGATACGCAGTATTTT; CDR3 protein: CASTDGADTQYF
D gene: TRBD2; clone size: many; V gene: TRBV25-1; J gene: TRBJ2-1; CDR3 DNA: TGTGCCAGCAGTGATTCGACTAGCGGGAAGGGGAAGCAGTTCTTC; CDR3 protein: CASSDSTSGKGKQFF
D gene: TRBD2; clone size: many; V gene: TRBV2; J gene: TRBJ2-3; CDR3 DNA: TGTGCCAGCAAGGGACTAGTGAACCCAGATACGCAGTATTTT; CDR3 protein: CASKGLVNPDTQYF
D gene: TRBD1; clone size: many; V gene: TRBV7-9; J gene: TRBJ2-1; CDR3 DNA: TGTGCCAGCAGCCTCAGGCTTTTCCACAGGGGGATATTCTACAATGAGCAGTTCTTC; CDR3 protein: CASSLRLFHRGIFYNEQFF
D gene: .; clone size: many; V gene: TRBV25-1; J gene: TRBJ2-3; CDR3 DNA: TGTGCCAGCAGTGTTAGAAGGACAGATACGCAGTATTTT; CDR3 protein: CASSVRRTDTQYF
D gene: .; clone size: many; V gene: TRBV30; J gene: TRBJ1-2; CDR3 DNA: TGTGCCTGGACTACCTGGGGAGACTATGGCTACACCTTC; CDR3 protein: CAWTTWGDYGYTF
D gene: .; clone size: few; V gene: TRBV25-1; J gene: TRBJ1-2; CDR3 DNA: TGTGCCAGCAGCAAATCGGCAGGGCGAGACTATGGCTACACCTTC; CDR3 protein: CASSKSAGRDYGYTF
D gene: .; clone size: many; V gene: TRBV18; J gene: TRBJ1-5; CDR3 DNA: TGTGCCAGCTCACCCCTTGGCCAAGGGGCGCTTCCATCGCAGCCCCAGCATTTT; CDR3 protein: CASSPLGQGALPSQPQHF
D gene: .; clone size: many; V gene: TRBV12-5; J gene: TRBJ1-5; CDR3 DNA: TGTGCTAGTGGTCCATCGCTCACGAGCAATCAGCCCCAGCATTTT; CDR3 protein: CASGPSLTSNQPQHF
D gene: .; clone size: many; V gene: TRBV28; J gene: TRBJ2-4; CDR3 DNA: TGTGCCAGCAGTTTTGCAGGACTAGCCAAAAACATTCAGTACTTC; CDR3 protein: CASSFAGLAKNIQYF
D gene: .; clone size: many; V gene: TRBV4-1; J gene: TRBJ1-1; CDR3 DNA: TGCGCCAGCAGCAGAAGCGGAACAGGGATGGGTGAAGCTTTCTTT; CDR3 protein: CASSRSGTGMGEAFF
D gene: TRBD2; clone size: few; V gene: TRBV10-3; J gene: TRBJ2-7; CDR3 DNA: TGTGCCATCAGTCCGACTAGCGGGAGAAATGCAGGGGACGAGCAGTACTTC; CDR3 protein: CAISPTSGRNAGDEQYF
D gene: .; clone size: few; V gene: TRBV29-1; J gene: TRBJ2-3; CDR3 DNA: TGCAGCGTGACAGGTTTTACGCAGTATTTT; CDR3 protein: CSVTGFTQYF
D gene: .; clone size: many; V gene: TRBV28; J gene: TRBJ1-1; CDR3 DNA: TGTGCCAGCACGGCCCCAGCCAACACTGAAGCTTTCTTT; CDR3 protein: CASTAPANTEAFF
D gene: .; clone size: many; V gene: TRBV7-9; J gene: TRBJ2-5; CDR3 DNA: TGTGCCAGCAGCTTAGGAATAGAGACCCAGTACTTC; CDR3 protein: CASSLGIETQYF
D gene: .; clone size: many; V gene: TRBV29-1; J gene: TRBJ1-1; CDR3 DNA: TGCAGCGGCCAGGGTAGGGAGATCATGAACACTGAAGCTTTCTTT; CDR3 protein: CSGQGREIMNTEAFF
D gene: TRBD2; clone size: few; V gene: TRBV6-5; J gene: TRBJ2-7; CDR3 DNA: TGTGCCAGCAGTTCTCTCCTGACTAGCGGGAGGTCGCCGGCCGGCTACGAGCAGTACTTC; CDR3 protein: CASSSLLTSGRSPAGYEQYF
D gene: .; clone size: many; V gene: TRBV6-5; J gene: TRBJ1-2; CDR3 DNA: TGTGCCAGCAGTTCTCCAGCCCGGTGGGGCTACACCTTC; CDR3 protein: CASSSPARWGYTF